Each of the 14 T cell receptor beta chains below was sequenced from the same sample in a study of Ad26.COV2.S vaccination and SARS-CoV-2 variants. Treatment denoted: 15 to 20 received Ad26.COV2.S at low or high dose, single or two shots; roughly five received placebo; per-sample allocation not given. Samples were taken on day 63 after the first vaccine or placebo injection. Sequencing used immunoSEQ multiplex PCR; TCRdb keeps in-frame clones, though not all of them. The sample contains approximately 340,000 clones, 70% to 90% of which appear only once. This specimen consisted of peripheral blood, obtained in a trial of Ad26.COV2.S vaccine versus placebo. The source of these receptors is a person aged 18-65 years who received the Ad26.COV2.S COVID-19 vaccine or a placebo.

This chain connects TRBV5-1 to TRBJ2-5, with 7 nucleotides matching TRBD1. Germline V lookup: CDR1 SGHRS, CDR2 YFSETQ. The V and J ends lost 4 bases and 5 bases, in that order; junction bases with no gene match: 8. The CDR3 runs 14 residues. CDR3 bases: TGCGCCAGCAGCCCGGGACAGAAAAGGGAGACCCAGTACTTC. Its translation is CASSPGQKRETQYF.

The rearrangement links TRBV4-3 to TRBJ1-6, with 9 bases that match TRBD1. CDR3 length equals 14 residues. With V trimmed by 4 bases and J by 13 bases, 8 bases remained unmatched. The germline V gene encodes CDR1 LGHNA and CDR2 YSLEER. The CDR3 loop is CASSLGQGRTPLHF. CDR3 DNA sequence: TGCGCCAGCAGCCTGGGACAGGGTCGGACGCCCCTCCACTTT.

The V gene is TRBV7-9, the J gene TRBJ1-2, with D possibly TRBD1 on 5 matching bases. CDR3 length: 15 residues. V lost 3 bases, J lost 0 bases, and 11 bases lay in between. Per germline, CDR1 SEHNR and CDR2 FQNEAQ (reference sequence). The CDR3 protein is CASSFPGQTNYGYTF. In DNA, the CDR3 is TGTGCCAGCAGCTTTCCGGGGCAGACTAACTATGGCTACACCTTC.

The chain employs TRBV4-1 and TRBJ1-2, with 7 bases matching TRBD1. Per germline, CDR1 MGHRA and CDR2 YSYEKL. The CDR3 covers 14 residues. Trimming removed 1 base from V and 4 bases from J; junction bases left unmatched: 3. CDR3 nucleotide sequence: TGCGCCAGCAGCCAAGGGGACAGAACCTATGGCTACACCTTC. Translation gives CASSQGDRTYGYTF.

A single count supports this clone. V and J are TRBV28 and TRBJ1-6; D is undetermined. The ends were cut back, 0 bases at V and 0 bases at J, with 12 bases in the middle. From germline, CDR1 is MDHEN and CDR2 SYDVKM. The CDR3 has 18 residues. CDR3 residues: CASSLWYSQSSYNSPLHF. The DNA for the CDR3 is TGTGCCAGCAGTTTATGGTACAGCCAGAGCTCCTATAATTCACCCCTCCACTTT. The full variable domain, completed using reference TRBV28 and TRBJ1-6, is DVKVTQSSRYLVKRTGEKVFLECVQDMDHENMFWYRQDPGLGLRLIYFSYDVKMKEKGDIPEGYSVSREKKERFSLILESASTNQTSMYLCASSLWYSQSSYNSPLHFGNGTRLTVT.

The chain recombines TRBV9 with TRBJ2-5; perhaps TRBD1 as D (5 bases). The CDR3 has 14 residues. Germline CDR1 reads SGDLS; CDR2 reads YYNGEE. V shed 0 bases and J shed 2 bases, with 8 bases lying between them. The CDR3: CASSVGQIQETQYF. CDR3 coding DNA: TGTGCCAGCAGCGTAGGACAGATTCAAGAGACCCAGTACTTC.

The chain combines TRBV27 with TRBJ2-7, with 9 bases aligning to TRBD1. V was clipped by 4 bases and J by 2 bases; unmatched bases: 6. Germline CDR1 and CDR2: MNHEY and SMNVEV (reference sequence). The CDR3 spans 15 residues. The CDR3 DNA reads TGTGCCAGCAGTTCACAGGGGGCTGGGACCTACGAGCAGTACTTC. Its translation is CASSSQGAGTYEQYF.

The V and J genes are TRBV7-2 and TRBJ1-4; possibly TRBD1 for D (5 bases). Germline V gene lookup returns CDR1 SGHTA and CDR2 FQGNSA. Trimming cost V 6 bases and J 6 bases, with 11 bases left between them. CDR3 length: 13 amino acids. CDR3 nucleotides: TGTGCCAGCAGACCAGGGTATGATGAAAAACTGTTTTTT. It yields the protein CASRPGYDEKLFF. Variable domain in full (rest from reference TRBV7-2 and TRBJ1-4): GAGVSQSPSNKVTEKGKDVELRCDPISGHTALYWYRQSLGQGLEFLIYFQGNSAPDKSGLPSDRFSAERTGGSVSTLTIQRTQQEDSAVYLCASRPGYDEKLFFGSGTQLSVL.

The gene calls are TRBV11-2 and TRBJ2-2; TRBD1 matches at 9 bases. The CDR3 is made up of 17 amino acids. Germline V gene sequence: CDR1 SGHAT, CDR2 FQNNGV. V was pared by 0 bases and J by 6 bases, with 8 bases of the junction left unmatched. The chain's CDR3 is CASSLEPGTGYSGELFF. CDR3 in DNA: TGTGCCAGCAGCTTAGAGCCCGGGACAGGGTATTCCGGGGAGCTGTTTTTT.

J is TRBJ2-1 and V is TRBV12-2; the table names TRBD2, a call not compared with the DNA. TRBV12-2 is classified as a pseudogene. The CDR3 runs to 17 residues. CDR3 in amino acids: CASRVQLAGGSYNEQFF. The CDR3 coding sequence is TGTGCAAGTCGCGTACAACTAGCGGGGGGCTCCTACAATGAGCAGTTCTTC.

V and J are TRBV9 and TRBJ2-1; no clear D gene. Looked up from germline, CDR1 is SGDLS and CDR2 is YYNGEE. The CDR3 has 13 residues. Trimming pared 0 bases from V and 13 bases from J, leaving 14 bases between. The CDR3, as DNA: TGTGCCAGCAGCGTAGAGGCAAATCGAGGACAGTTCTTC. This sequence encodes CASSVEANRGQFF.

The gene calls are TRBV21-1 and TRBJ1-1; the D call TRBD1 from the table was never checked on the DNA. TRBV21-1 is given as a pseudogene. The CDR3 covers 16 residues. CDR3 protein: CASSTRQAAANTEAFF. The CDR3 DNA sequence: TGTGCCAGCAGCACCAGACAGGCGGCCGCAAACACTGAAGCTTTCTTT.

This clone was counted ten times or more. The chain employs TRBV6-6 and TRBJ2-1, with 7 bases that match TRBD2. Per the germline V gene, CDR1 is MNHNY and CDR2 is SVGAGI (reference sequence). The CDR3 is made up of 13 amino acids. V trimming: 10 bases; J trimming: 9 bases; junction bases outside the gene matches: 12. The CDR3 loop reads CATRGGGKREQFF. The CDR3 DNA sequence: TGTGCCACCCGTGGGGGGGGTAAACGTGAGCAGTTCTTC.

The sample holds one count of this clone. The chain recombines TRBV2 with TRBJ2-7; TRBD2 aligns across 11 bases. V lost 6 bases, J lost 3 bases, and 7 bases stayed unmatched. Per germline, CDR1 SNHLY and CDR2 FYNNEI. The CDR3 covers 15 residues. CDR3 in amino acids: CASRETSGSGYEQYF. In DNA form, the CDR3 reads TGTGCCAGCAGGGAAACTAGCGGGAGTGGCTACGAGCAGTACTTC. The variable domain in full, completed from reference TRBV2 and TRBJ2-7, reads EPEVTQTPSHQVTQMGQEVILRCVPISNHLYFYWYRQILGQKVEFLVSFYNNEISEKSEIFDDQFSVERPDGSNFTLKIRSTKLEDSAMYFCASRETSGSGYEQYFGPGTRLTVT.